These 4 T cell receptor beta chains share one sample of origin, sequenced in a study of T cell changes during pregnancy in multiple sclerosis. TCRdb keeps only in-frame clones here, not all; method: immunoSEQ multiplex PCR. In the table there are approximately 40,000 clones, around 91% of which are singletons. The material was CD8+ T cells from peripheral blood mononuclear cells, obtained in the third trimester of pregnancy. The receptors come from a female donor with multiple sclerosis, enrolled in a pregnancy study.

The V call is TRBV6-1, the J call TRBJ2-3; a possible D gene is TRBD2 (6 bases). CDR3 size: 13 residues. CDR1 and CDR2 from the germline V gene are MNHNS and SASEGT. Deletions cut 4 bases from V and 3 bases from J, with 8 bases between. The CDR3 bases are TGTGCCAGCAGTGGCGGGGAAACAGATACGCAGTATTTT. This gives the protein CASSGGETDTQYF.

The chain couples TRBV5-1 to TRBJ1-2; the D gene is possibly TRBD1 (6 bases). Germline loops: CDR1 SGHRS, CDR2 YFSETQ. Trimming shortened V by 5 bases and J by 4 bases, and 15 bases separated the two germline ends. CDR3 length: 14 residues. The DNA of the CDR3 is TGCGCCAGCAGAGTGATCAGGGGACGCTATGGCTACACCTTC. It translates to CASRVIRGRYGYTF.

The V and J genes are TRBV7-9 and TRBJ2-7, with 7 bases that match TRBD1. The CDR3 spans 12 residues. With 5 bases clipped from V and 7 bases from J, the junction kept 5 bases outside the gene matches. Looked up from germline, CDR1 is SEHNR and CDR2 is FQNEAQ (reference sequence). As DNA, the CDR3 is TGTGCCAGCAGCCCGACAGGGAGAGAGCAGTACTTC. This translates into CASSPTGREQYF.

Here the CDR3 DNA reads TGTGCCTGGAGTGCGGACTACCTGAGCTCCTACAATGAGCAGTTCTTC. Protein product: CAWSADYLSSYNEQFF. The V and J genes are TRBV30 and TRBJ2-1, with D possibly matching TRBD2 (6 bases). The CDR3 spans 16 residues. Per the germline V gene, CDR1 is GTSNPN and CDR2 is SVGIG (reference sequence). Between the trimmed V and J ends, which lost 1 base and 0 bases, there was a span of 13 bases.